This TCR beta chain was sequenced during a study of identical twins (TCRdb year 2016). As for the study more broadly: To test whether fetal clonotypes persist, this study deep-sequenced TCR alpha and beta repertoires from monozygotic twins, from unrelated adults of various ages, and from cord blood. Replicate twin experiments were performed at different times using different library preparation protocols to rule out contamination.

Every donor was a healthy Caucasian. Three pairs of female monozygotic twins, all aged 18 to 29 years, were included in the twin cohort. Positive isolation kits from Invitrogen were used to isolate CD4+ and CD8+ T cell populations. Concerning this clonotype: The antigen it binds to is not known. Per-base qualities were not stored, and no clone one base away is much larger.

Receptor amplification or capture employed 5' RACE. Sequencing used an Illumina HiSeq 2000. Template switching introduced a universal primer binding site; the final cDNA contained a unique molecular identifier, enabling accurate counting of TCR cDNA molecules. First-strand cDNA for TCR alpha and beta chains was synthesized from specific primers in the conserved constant-segment region. Each cDNA library was double barcoded, with a SMART-Mk sample barcode plus Illumina barcodes, to control for contamination. TruSeq adapter sequences along with Illumina sample barcodes were introduced in two successive PCR steps. The Illumina HiSeq platform was used with custom primers to sequence TCR alpha and beta cDNA libraries. The authors processed their data as follows. Raw reads were processed with MiGEC to extract unique molecular identifiers, and MiXCR was used to determine CDR3 positions. For each individual, recombination models were inferred using an EM algorithm with the repgenHMM and IGoR tools. Shared clonotypes were analyzed with the tcR package in R, and sharing was normalized by the product of cloneset sizes. Out-of-frame nonproductive sequences were analyzed to study raw recombination free of thymic and clonal selection effects. The public sequencing data were trimmed at Q25 with fastp and processed into clonotypes with MiXCR by TCRdb, which kept only in-frame beta chains. Each CDR3 protein appears once, grouped with its most common genes and DNA. The authors' filters were not applied to this entry. The sample table contains about 530,000 distinct CDR3 sequences; only one count was recorded for about 22% of them. The leading ten clones occupy approximately 0.52% of the sample.

The research as a whole found: Zero-insertion analyses could be partly confounded by invariant T cells such as MAIT and iNKT, although diverse VJ usage argued against such confounding for most clonotypes. Compared with coincidental sharing between unrelated individuals, an excess of low generation-probability sequences was observed among out-of-frame TCR alpha sequences shared between twins. Recombination models systematically underestimated out-of-frame TCR alpha sharing in monozygotic twins but agreed with sharing between unrelated individuals. Fewer insertions were carried by abundant cord blood beta clonotypes, a similar but weaker trend appeared in young adult naive repertoires, and no such trend appeared in memory repertoires. Because the same donors could not be followed over many years, the conclusions relied on cross-sectional statistical analysis. The excess sharing between twins in beta out-of-frame sequences was weaker because fewer shared sequences reduced the signal-to-noise ratio.

CDR1 DFQATT and CDR2 SNEGSKA were looked up in the germline V gene (reference sequence). Spanning cysteine to phenylalanine, the CDR3 consists of 13 amino acids. The read is trimmed to its CDR3 DNA, 39 bases read in frame from base 1. V has 6 bases trimmed and J has 11 bases trimmed; junction bases matching no gene number 6. This sample was shared with a second study, whose subject was yellow fever vaccine responses in identical twins. As that second paper reports: According to the authors, in identical twins the way T cells responded to vaccination appeared partly convergent and partly personalized. In the study, vaccine-responding T cell clones were precisely tracked in identical twins.

The source is a woman aged 18-30 years in good health. The sequence links TRBV20-1 to TRBJ2-1; TRBD2 aligns with 14 central bases. What was sequenced was CD4+ T cells sorted from blood. The CDR3 reads CSARLAGGPKQFF. At the DNA level, the sequence is TGCAGTGCGAGACTAGCGGGAGGGCCGAAGCAGTTCTTC.